This T cell receptor beta chain comes out of a study of siplizumab effects on memory and regulatory T cells. A remark on this clone: Its antigen remains unidentified.

The germline CDR1 and CDR2 sequences are SGHTS and YDEGEE. The V end was cut by 0 bases, the J end by 1 base, with 15 bases between. The CDR3 runs 17 residues. Per sample, approximately 10^5 TCR templates underwent assay. TCRdb keeps only in-frame clones here, not all; method: immunoSEQ multiplex PCR. The sample shows more than 90,000 clones, roughly 94% of them seen only once. Study results and limitations: Researchers did not confirm the suppressive function of proliferating Tregs from siplizumab cultures. It was not possible to assign a naive or memory phenotype to roughly 80-96% of proliferating CD4+ or CD8+ clones. Naive T cells looked more diverse than memory cells, and they looked like major contributors to the alloresponse.

The TCR was taken from a human donor in good health. Sequenced input: non-Treg CD4+ T cells sorted from blood. The chain joins TRBV5-8 to TRBJ2-3; D perhaps matches TRBD1 (5 bases). The CDR3 nucleotides are TGTGCCAGCAGCTTGGGGGATCAGGGCCTCCGCACAGATACGCAGTATTTT. Its protein product is CASSLGDQGLRTDTQYF.